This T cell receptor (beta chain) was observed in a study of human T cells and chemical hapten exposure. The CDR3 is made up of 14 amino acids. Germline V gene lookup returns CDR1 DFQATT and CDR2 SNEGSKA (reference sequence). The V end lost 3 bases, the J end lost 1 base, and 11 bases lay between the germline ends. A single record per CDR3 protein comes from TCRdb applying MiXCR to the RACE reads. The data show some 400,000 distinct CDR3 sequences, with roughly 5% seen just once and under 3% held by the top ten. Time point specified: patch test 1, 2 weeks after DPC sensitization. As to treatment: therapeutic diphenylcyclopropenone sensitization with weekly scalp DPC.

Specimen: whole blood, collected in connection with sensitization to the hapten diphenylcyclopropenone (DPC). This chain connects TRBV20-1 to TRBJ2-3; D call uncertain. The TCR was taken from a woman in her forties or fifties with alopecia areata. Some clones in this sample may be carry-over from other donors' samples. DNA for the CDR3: TGCAGTGCTAGCATCGGGTGGCGCACAGATACGCAGTATTTT. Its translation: CSASIGWRTDTQYF.